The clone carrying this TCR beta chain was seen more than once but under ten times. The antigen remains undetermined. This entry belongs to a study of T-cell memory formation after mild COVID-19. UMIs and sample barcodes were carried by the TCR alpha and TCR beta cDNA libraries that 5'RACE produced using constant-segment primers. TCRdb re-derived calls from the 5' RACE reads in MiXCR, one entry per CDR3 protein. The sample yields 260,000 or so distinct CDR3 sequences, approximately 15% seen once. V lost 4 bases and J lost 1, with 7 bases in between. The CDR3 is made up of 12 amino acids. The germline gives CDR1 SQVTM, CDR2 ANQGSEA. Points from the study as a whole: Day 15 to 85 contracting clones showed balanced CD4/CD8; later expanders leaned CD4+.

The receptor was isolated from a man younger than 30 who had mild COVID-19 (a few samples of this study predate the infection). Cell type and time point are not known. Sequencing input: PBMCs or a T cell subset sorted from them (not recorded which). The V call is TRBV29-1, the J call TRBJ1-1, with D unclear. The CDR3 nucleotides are TGCAGCGTTGGCGCGGGGAACACTGAAGCTTTCTTT. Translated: CSVGAGNTEAFF. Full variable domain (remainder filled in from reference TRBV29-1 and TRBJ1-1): SAVISQKPSRDICQRGTSLTIQCQVDSQVTMMFWYRQQPGQSLTLIATANQGSEATYESGFVIDKFPISRPNLTFSTLTVSNMSPEDSSIYLCSVGAGNTEAFFGQGTRLTVV.